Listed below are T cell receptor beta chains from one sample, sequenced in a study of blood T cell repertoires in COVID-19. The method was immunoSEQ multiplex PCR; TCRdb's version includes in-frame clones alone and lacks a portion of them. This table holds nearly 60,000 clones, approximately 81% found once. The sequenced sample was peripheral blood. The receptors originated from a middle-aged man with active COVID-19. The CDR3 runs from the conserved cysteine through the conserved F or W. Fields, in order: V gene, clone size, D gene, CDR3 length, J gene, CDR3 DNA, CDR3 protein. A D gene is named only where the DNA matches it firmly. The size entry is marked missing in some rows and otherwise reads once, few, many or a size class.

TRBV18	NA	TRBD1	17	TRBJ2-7	TGTGCCAGCTCACCTTTGCCCACCGGACAGGCTTTGGGTGAGCAGTACTTC	CASSPLPTGQALGEQYF
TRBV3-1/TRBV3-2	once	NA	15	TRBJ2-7	TGTGCCAGCAGCCAGGGGGGAGGAGGGCCCTACGAGCAGTACTTC	CASSQGGGGPYEQYF
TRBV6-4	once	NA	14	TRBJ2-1	TGTGCCAGCAGTGTTTGGGGAGGTTCTTCTGAGCAGTTCTTC	CASSVWGGSSEQFF
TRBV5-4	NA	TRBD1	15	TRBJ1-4	TGTGCCAGCAGCGCCGGGACAGGACTGAATGAAAAACTGTTTTTT	CASSAGTGLNEKLFF
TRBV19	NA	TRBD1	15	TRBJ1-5	TGTGCCAGTAGCGACAGGGGTGTACGCAATCAGCCCCAGCATTTT	CASSDRGVRNQPQHF
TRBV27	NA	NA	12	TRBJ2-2	TGTGCCAGCAGTTTCCTCACCGGGGAGCTGTTTTTT	CASSFLTGELFF
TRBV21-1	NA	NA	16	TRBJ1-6	TGTGCCAGCACCCTGCGTGCTGAGGGCTATAATTCACCCCTCCACTTT	CASTLRAEGYNSPLHF
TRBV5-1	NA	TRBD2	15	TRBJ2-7	TGCGCCAGCAGCTTGCGAACTAGCGGGAGCTACGAGCAGTACTTC	CASSLRTSGSYEQYF
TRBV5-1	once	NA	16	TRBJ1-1	TGCGCCAGCAGCTTGTTGTCCAGGGGTGGGAACACTGAAGCTTTCTTT	CASSLLSRGGNTEAFF
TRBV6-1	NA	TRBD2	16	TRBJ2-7	TGTGCCAGCAGTGGAGGGACTAGCGGGGGGTCCTACGAGCAGTACTTC	CASSGGTSGGSYEQYF
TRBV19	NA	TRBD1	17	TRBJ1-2	TGTGCCAGTAGTATAGGAACCGGACAGGGGCACTCCTATGGCTACACCTTC	CASSIGTGQGHSYGYTF
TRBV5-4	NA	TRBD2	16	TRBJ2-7	TGTGCCAGCAGCCCAGCCGGGACTAGCGGTTTATACGAGCAGTACTTC	CASSPAGTSGLYEQYF
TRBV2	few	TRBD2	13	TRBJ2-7	TGTGCCAGCCGGACTAGCAGCTTTTACGAGCAGTACTTC	CASRTSSFYEQYF
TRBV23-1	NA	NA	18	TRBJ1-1	TGCGCCAGCAGTCAATCGAAAAGGGGTCTGGTCATGAACACTGAAGCTTTCTTT	CASSQSKRGLVMNTEAFF
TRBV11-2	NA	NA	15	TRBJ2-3	TGTGCCAGCAGGTCCAACAGGGAAAGCACAGATACGCAGTATTTT	CASRSNRESTDTQYF
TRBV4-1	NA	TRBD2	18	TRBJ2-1	TGCGCCAGCAGCCAAGTCTTGGTAACTAGCGGGAGGGTCTATGAGCAGTTCTTC	CASSQVLVTSGRVYEQFF
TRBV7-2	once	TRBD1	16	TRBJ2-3	TGTGCCAGCAGCTTAGATGAGACAGGGTTAACAGATACGCAGTATTTT	CASSLDETGLTDTQYF
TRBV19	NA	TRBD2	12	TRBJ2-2	TGTGCCATACTAGCGGGAACCGGGGAGCTGTTTTTT	CAILAGTGELFF
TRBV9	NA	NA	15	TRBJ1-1	TGTGCCAGCAGCATAACAGGTCCGGGGAACACTGAAGCTTTCTTT	CASSITGPGNTEAFF
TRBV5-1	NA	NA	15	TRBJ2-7	NA	CASSFGVGTSPAHYF
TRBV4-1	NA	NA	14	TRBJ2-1	TGCGCCAGCAGCCAAGAAATACAGTACAATGAGCAGTTCTTC	CASSQEIQYNEQFF
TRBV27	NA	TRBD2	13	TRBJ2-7	TGTGCCAGCATCCTAGCGGGAGAATACGAGCAGTACTTC	CASILAGEYEQYF
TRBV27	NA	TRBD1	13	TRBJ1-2	TGTGCCAGCAGCGAGGGGGCGCGAAGAGGCTACACCTTC	CASSEGARRGYTF
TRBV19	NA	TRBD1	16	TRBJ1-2	TGTGCCAGACATAGCCGCCCTCAGGGGGCGCTTAATGGCTACACCTTC	CARHSRPQGALNGYTF
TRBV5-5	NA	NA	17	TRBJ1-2	TGTGCCAGCAGTCGCACGAACTGGGCCCCAGCTAACTATGGCTACACCTTC	CASSRTNWAPANYGYTF
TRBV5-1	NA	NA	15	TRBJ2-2	TGCGCCAGCAGCTTGGCCGCACTAGCTGCCGGGGAGCTGTTTTTT	CASSLAALAAGELFF
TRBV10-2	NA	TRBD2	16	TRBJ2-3	TGCGCCAGCATCGGCCCAACTAGCGGGAGTTCAGATACGCAGTATTTT	CASIGPTSGSSDTQYF
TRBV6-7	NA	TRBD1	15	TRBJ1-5	TGTGCCAGCAGATCTGGGACAGGGGAGCTTCAGCCCCAGCATTTT	CASRSGTGELQPQHF
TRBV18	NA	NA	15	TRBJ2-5	TGTGCCAGCTCACCTGTAGGGGCGAGAGGAGAGACCCAGTACTTC	CASSPVGARGETQYF
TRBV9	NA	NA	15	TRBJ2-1	TGTGCCAGCAGCGTAGAGACAGGTCCGAACAATGAGCAGTTCTTC	CASSVETGPNNEQFF
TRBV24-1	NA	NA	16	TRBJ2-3	TGTGCCACCAGTGATCCTTTGACGGAGGGTAGGGATACGCAGTATTTT	CATSDPLTEGRDTQYF